This entry describes one T cell receptor (beta chain). Its antigen has not been determined. No base qualities exist here, and no much larger clone lies one base off it. Healthy HIV-negative adults with no recently reported acute infections or vaccinations were included as donors. All donors were Caucasian adults living in Nashville, Tennessee, USA. CD4+ T cells were enriched through magnetic negative selection, after which naive cells were positively selected on CD45RA and the remaining negative fraction served as the memory subset. Blood was collected by leukapheresis, and PBMCs were isolated by Ficoll-Histopaque density gradient centrifugation and then cryopreserved in liquid nitrogen vapor phase. Analytical flow cytometry was used to check the purity and quantity of each magnetically sorted T cell population. From each sorted fraction, genomic DNA was isolated and quantified by UV absorbance on a Nanodrop 2000c.

The sample belongs to a study of shared clonotypes between healthy human individuals (TCRdb year 2020). About the full investigation: A couple of women and three men aged 18 to 49 years were included in the cohort. Each donor's leukapheresis produced roughly between about 0.9 and 9.5 billion PBMCs. To increase sequencing depth and limit assay-specific biases, different laboratories used diverse techniques to prepare libraries and sequence TCR repertoires. To estimate repertoire size and how much clonotype sharing occurs between individuals, the study deeply sequenced the blood TCR repertoires of five or six healthy adults. Per donor, three plates each were used for CD4 naive and CD4 memory, two for CD8 naive, and one for CD8 memory. Study-wide findings and limitations: Naive subsets generally had larger estimated clonotype richness than memory subsets. Compared with non-shared clonotypes, clonotypes shared by all four sorted-subset donors had higher generation probabilities. Only blood was sampled, and tissue TCR repertoires likely differ from those in blood. The small number of donors limited the genetic and exposure-history diversity represented. About 5% of naive CD4, 3.5% of naive CD8, approximately 2% of memory CD4, and about 0.4% of memory CD8 clonotypes were shared across several donors. Pairwise subsampling led to the expectation that sequencing depth would affect the degree of clonotype sharing among donors. Even with the large sequencing depth, rarefaction of the sorted-subset datasets indicated that sequencing was incomplete.

TCR CDR3 regions were amplified from genomic DNA by multiplex PCR using the deep immunoSEQ assay. Genomic DNA extracted from each cell subset was distributed evenly over all wells of several immunoSEQ 96-well plates, and each plate served as one replicate. For sorted subsets, each replicate PCR was loaded with around 220 ng genomic DNA, equivalent to about 33,000 T cell genomes. Purified libraries were measured with a Qubit 3.0 fluorometer, size-checked on a Bioanalyzer 2100, and measured again with the KAPA Library Quantification kit. Every immunoSEQ 96-well plate was sequenced on a separate single-read 150-cycle Illumina NextSeq 550 flow cell. Processing in the source paper ran as follows. Because the immunoSEQ output held only junctional sequences and lacked quality scores, the filtering could not match the filtering applied to full-length reads. To assign V/J genes and CDR3, sequences were annotated using PyIR, a Python wrapper for IgBLAST v1.9, with IMGT germline references. Reads with weak V/J assignments (E-value above 1e-6), missing CDR3, stop codons, out-of-frame junctions, or ambiguous translated residues were removed. A V3J clonotype was defined by an identical inferred V gene, J gene, and CDR3 amino acid sequence. To compute the percentage overlap between repertoires, the number of shared unique clonotypes was divided by the size of the smaller repertoire. Repertoire richness was assessed with RTK rarefaction, the Chao1 estimator, and Recon v2.1 estimates of unobserved clonotypes. Generation probabilities for all TCRbeta clonotypes obtained by the gDNA method from a few donors were computed using OLGA. Entries here come from immuneACCESS through TCRdb and include only in-frame sequences with V and J called. Some clones fail to appear in such tables; in the studies checked, an unresolved V gene covers under half of the shortfall, and the cause of the remainder is unknown. The V and J calls and clone size come from that table; D and trimming were worked out from the DNA. Counted in this sample were some 900,000 clones; approximately 80% of them appeared once. Around 1.4% of the sample lies in the top ten.

The CDR3 spans 15 residues, from the cysteine through the phenylalanine. Of the read, only the CDR3 DNA is kept; its 45 bases are in frame from base 1. Germline trimming: 4 bases from V, 7 bases from J; junction bases outside gene matches: 4. In the germline V gene, CDR1 corresponds to WSHSY and CDR2 to SAAADI. This TCR derives from a man aged 18 to 35 in good health. Specimen: memory CD4+ T cells sorted from blood. The cell subset or site label, read with the paper, signifies: CD45RA-negative fraction. Here the chain combines TRBV10-2 and TRBJ2-1; 13 of the junction bases match TRBD2. The CDR3: CASSVLTSGGNEQFF. The DNA sequence reads TGCGCCAGCAGTGTTCTGACTAGCGGGGGGAATGAGCAGTTCTTC.